This T cell receptor (beta chain) is drawn from a study of vaccination effects on CD4 cells after COVID-19. Turning to this clone: The antigen remains undetermined.

The data were produced by immunoSEQ multiplex PCR, yet TCRdb's version contains in-frame clones alone and is incomplete. The repertoire holds some 52,000 clones, with roughly 73% as singletons. The CDR3 has 15 amino acids. Trimming cost V 2 bases and J 0 bases, with 5 bases left between them. In germline, CDR1 is KGHSH, CDR2 LQKENI. Before any sequencing was done, the ViraFEST assay used viral peptide pools to expand antigen-specific CD4+ T cells. Upon completion of about ten days in culture, CD4+ T cells were isolated. The study found no prior SARS-CoV-2 infection in the vaccine recipients, who tested negative for nucleocapsid antibodies. IL-2 at about 9.7 IU/ml and peptides at 9.5 to 10 ug/ml were added to cultured PBMC, around 2 million per well. Half of the medium was exchanged for IL-2 medium on both days 3 and 7. General study points: In the late period after vaccination, infection- and vaccine-induced clones contracted markedly. A shortage of convalescent patients and an absence of early post-infection timepoints characterized the study.

The receptor comes from a human donor who received a COVID-19 vaccine. Sequenced material: CD4+ T cells from PBMCs cultured with HCoV-OC43 spike peptides, taken before COVID-19 vaccination. Described subset: HCoV-OC43 spike overlapping peptide pool stimulation. The chain combines TRBV18 with TRBJ2-6; D remains ambiguous. Here the CDR3 DNA reads TGTGCCAGCTCACCATTGCCCTCTGGGGCCAACGTCCTGACTTTC. It codes for CASSPLPSGANVLTF.